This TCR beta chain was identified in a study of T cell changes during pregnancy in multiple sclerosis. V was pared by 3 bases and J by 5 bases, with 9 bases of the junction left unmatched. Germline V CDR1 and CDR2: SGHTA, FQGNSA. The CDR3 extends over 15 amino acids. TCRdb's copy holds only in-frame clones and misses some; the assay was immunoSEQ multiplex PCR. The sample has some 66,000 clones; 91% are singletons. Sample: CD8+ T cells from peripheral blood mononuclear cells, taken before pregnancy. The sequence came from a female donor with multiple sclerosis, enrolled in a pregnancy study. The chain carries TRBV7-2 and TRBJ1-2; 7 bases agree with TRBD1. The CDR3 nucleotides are TGTGCCAGCAGCTTCGACCCAGGGGGATTTTATGGCTACACCTTC. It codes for CASSFDPGGFYGYTF.